The 14 T cell receptor beta chains given below trace back to one sample, sequenced in a study of patients and donors after allogeneic stem cell transplantation. One entry per CDR3 protein, called by TCRdb with MiXCR from the RT-PCR reads. The sample yields more than 850,000 distinct CDR3 sequences, roughly 18% seen once. Sequencing input: blood, either unsorted or a sorted T cell fraction (not recorded which). These receptors all come from a human donor who was either an allogeneic HSCT recipient or a stem cell or donor lymphocyte infusion donor (not recorded which). It is not recorded whose cells these are; they may come from a transplant donor.

This clonotype was detected ten times or more. The chain employs TRBV12-3 or TRBV12-4 and TRBJ2-7; 14 bases match TRBD2. V trimming: 10 bases; J trimming: 5 bases; junction bases outside the gene matches: 4. This CDR3 region has 13 residues. CDR3 amino acids: CATGTSGSHEQYF. CDR3 nucleotide sequence: TGTGCCACCGGGACTAGCGGGAGTCACGAGCAGTACTTC.

This rearrangement joins TRBV12-3 or TRBV12-4 to TRBJ1-1; TRBD1 is a possible D gene (5 bases). V shed 4 bases and J shed 9 bases, with 12 bases lying between them. This CDR3 has 12 amino acids. The CDR3 sequence is CASSSGGLQAFF. DNA of the CDR3: TGTGCCAGCAGTTCCGGGGGTCTACAAGCTTTCTTT.

This clonotype was counted only a few times. The chain couples TRBV30 to TRBJ2-7, with 7 bases fitting TRBD1. The CDR3 runs to 12 residues. Germline CDR1 reads GTSNPN; CDR2 reads SVGIG (reference sequence). With 7 bases clipped from V and 5 bases from J, the junction kept 8 bases outside the gene matches. As DNA, the CDR3 is TGTGCCTCGCAGGGGGTTTTGGACGAGCAGTACTTC. It codes for CASQGVLDEQYF. Based on the CDR3 plus reference TRBV30 and TRBJ2-7, the full variable domain is SQTIHQWPATLVQPVGSPLSLECTVEGTSNPNLYWYRQAAGRGLQLLFYSVGIGQISSEVPQNLSASRPQDRQFILSSKKLLLSDSGFYLCASQGVLDEQYFGPGTRLTVT.

The V call is TRBV10-3, the J call TRBJ1-2; D might be TRBD1 (5 bases). V lost 11 bases and J lost 1, with 14 bases in between. This CDR3 is 13 amino acids long. Germline V CDR1 and CDR2: ENHRY, SYGVKD. CDR3: CASLSRVNYGYTF. CDR3 in DNA: TGTGCCTCCCTCAGCAGGGTTAACTATGGCTACACCTTC.

The DNA of the CDR3 is TGTGCCAGCAGCTTTGAAGGAGGATCTAACTATGGCTACACCTTC. Its protein product is CASSFEGGSNYGYTF. The genes are TRBV7-3 and TRBJ1-2; D is ambiguous. CDR3 size: 15 residues. V was shortened by 3 bases and J by 0 bases, with 11 bases between the two germline ends. CDR1 and CDR2 (germline): SGHTA, FQGTGA.

This clonotype was counted only a few times. V and J are TRBV5-4 and TRBJ1-2, with 9 bases identical to TRBD1. The CDR3 length is 16 residues. Germline CDR1 reads SGHNT; CDR2 reads YYREEE (reference sequence). J was trimmed by 1 base and V by 0 bases; bases with no gene match: 4. The CDR3 is CASSLDGTGSNYGYTF. In DNA form, the CDR3 reads TGTGCCAGCAGCTTGGACGGGACAGGGAGTAACTATGGCTACACCTTC. Filled out from reference TRBV5-4 and TRBJ1-2, the complete variable domain reads ETGVTQSPTHLIKTRGQQVTLRCSSQSGHNTVSWYQQALGQGPQFIFQYYREEENGRGNFPPRFSGLQFPNYSSELNVNALELDDSALYLCASSLDGTGSNYGYTFGSGTRLTVV.

The CDR3 sequence is CASSQGTGRLDNEQFF. Here the CDR3 DNA reads TGCGCCAGCAGCCAAGGGACGGGTCGGTTGGACAATGAGCAGTTCTTC. The genes are TRBV4-3 and TRBJ2-1, with D unresolved. CDR1 and CDR2 (germline): LGHNA, YSLEER. V was cut by 1 base and J by 5 bases, with 15 bases left in between. The CDR3 totals 16 residues.

The sample holds a few counts of this clonotype. Written as DNA, the CDR3 is TGCGCCAGCAGCTGGACAGGGGTCCTCAATGAGCAGTTCTTC. The encoded protein is CASSWTGVLNEQFF. The chain has TRBV5-1 and TRBJ2-1, with 9 nucleotides matching TRBD1. In germline, CDR1 is SGHRS, CDR2 YFSETQ. The CDR3 runs to 14 residues. The junction had 4 bases not matched to a gene; V was cut back by 3 bases and J by 6 bases.

The rearrangement uses TRBV9 and TRBJ2-1; no firm D call. CDR1 SGDLS and CDR2 YYNGEE come from the germline V gene. V was trimmed by 0 bases and J by 6 bases, leaving 7 bases between them. The CDR3 extends over 13 amino acids. The CDR3 protein is CASSVVGRNEQFF. In nucleotides, the CDR3 is TGTGCCAGCAGCGTAGTCGGCCGCAATGAGCAGTTCTTC.

The chain carries TRBV5-1 and TRBJ2-7, with 10 bases that match TRBD2. Germline V lookup: CDR1 SGHRS, CDR2 YFSETQ. J lost 6 bases, V lost 0 bases, and 15 bases had no gene match. The length of the CDR3 is 18 residues. The chain's CDR3 is CASSLEAGGPSVPGEQYF. For the CDR3, the DNA is TGCGCCAGCAGCTTGGAAGCGGGGGGGCCTTCGGTACCTGGCGAGCAGTACTTC.

V and J are TRBV2 and TRBJ2-2; unclear D gene. V lost 7 bases, J lost 3 bases, and 9 bases lay in between. Germline V gives CDR1 SNHLY, CDR2 FYNNEI. The CDR3 runs to 13 residues. CDR3: CASKSWDTGELFF. For the CDR3, the DNA is TGTGCCAGCAAGTCCTGGGACACCGGGGAGCTGTTTTTT.

This clonotype was seen repeatedly, ten times or more. The V and J genes are TRBV29-1 and TRBJ2-7; the D gene could be TRBD1 or TRBD2 (5 bases each). CDR1 is SQVTM and CDR2 is ANQGSEA in the germline V gene. This CDR3 comprises 13 residues. Trimming left V 5 bases short and J 1 base short, with 12 bases between. The CDR3 here is CSVSGTSSYEQYF. DNA for the CDR3: TGCAGCGTTTCCGGGACGTCGTCCTACGAGCAGTACTTC.

This chain links TRBV9 with TRBJ2-7; D gene ambiguous. The CDR3 extends over 14 amino acids. Germline V gene lookup returns CDR1 SGDLS and CDR2 YYNGEE. The germline V and J ends were trimmed by 0 bases and 1 base, with 8 bases remaining between them. CDR3 residues: CASSVGDPSYEQYF. The DNA for the CDR3 is TGTGCCAGCAGCGTAGGAGACCCATCCTACGAGCAGTACTTC.

The chain couples TRBV4-1 to TRBJ1-1; TRBD1 might be the D (6 bases). This CDR3 spans 15 amino acids. Trimming removed 1 base from V and 3 bases from J, with 12 bases in between. CDR1 is MGHRA, CDR2 YSYEKL, per germline. CDR3 amino acids: CASSQGRGRDTEAFF. The CDR3, as DNA: TGCGCCAGCAGCCAAGGGCGGGGGCGTGACACTGAAGCTTTCTTT.